This T cell receptor beta chain came from a study of identical twins. Study-wide findings and caveats: Twin-shared out-of-frame alpha sequences were enriched for low generation probability.

A universal primer site was incorporated via template switching, and the cDNA contained unique molecular identifiers. One entry per CDR3 protein, called by TCRdb with MiXCR from the 5' RACE reads. The table lists some 250,000 distinct CDR3 sequences, 6.5% of them singletons. The V end lost 6 bases, the J end lost 5 bases, and 19 bases lay between the germline ends. CDR3 length: 15 residues. CDR1 MGHDK and CDR2 SYGVNS come from the germline V gene. The sample holds a few counts of this clonotype. Its antigen is currently unknown. This sample also belongs to another study, concerning T cells expressing NK-cell markers. That investigation notes: The study sequenced eight donors, seven HCMV-seropositive and one seronegative. Dominant NKG2C+ clonotype frequencies of about 1.0-8% of CD8+ T cells were measured in over five donors.

The sequence was obtained from a woman aged 18-29 years in good health. The chain carries TRBV25-1 and TRBJ1-2; D is undetermined. Sequenced sample: CD8+ T cells sorted from blood. The CDR3 nucleotides read TGTGCCAGCAGGGGGATTCGGGCGACCTTTTATGGCTACACCTTC. Protein product: CASRGIRATFYGYTF.